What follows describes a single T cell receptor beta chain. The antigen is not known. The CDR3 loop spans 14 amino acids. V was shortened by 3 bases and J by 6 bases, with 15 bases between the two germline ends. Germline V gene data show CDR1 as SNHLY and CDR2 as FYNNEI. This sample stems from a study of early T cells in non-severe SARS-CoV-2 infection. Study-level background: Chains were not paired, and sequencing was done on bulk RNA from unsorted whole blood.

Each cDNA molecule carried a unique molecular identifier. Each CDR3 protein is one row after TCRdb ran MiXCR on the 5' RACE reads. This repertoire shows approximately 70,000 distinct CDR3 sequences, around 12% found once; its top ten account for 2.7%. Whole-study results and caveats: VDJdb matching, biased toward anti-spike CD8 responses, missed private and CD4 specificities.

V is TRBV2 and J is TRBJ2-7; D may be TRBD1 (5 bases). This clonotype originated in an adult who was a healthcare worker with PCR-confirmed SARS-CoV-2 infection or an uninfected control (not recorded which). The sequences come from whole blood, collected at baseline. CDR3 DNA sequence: TGTGCCAGCAGTGACAGGGAAATTAGGTCCGAGCAGTACTTC. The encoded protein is CASSDREIRSEQYF.